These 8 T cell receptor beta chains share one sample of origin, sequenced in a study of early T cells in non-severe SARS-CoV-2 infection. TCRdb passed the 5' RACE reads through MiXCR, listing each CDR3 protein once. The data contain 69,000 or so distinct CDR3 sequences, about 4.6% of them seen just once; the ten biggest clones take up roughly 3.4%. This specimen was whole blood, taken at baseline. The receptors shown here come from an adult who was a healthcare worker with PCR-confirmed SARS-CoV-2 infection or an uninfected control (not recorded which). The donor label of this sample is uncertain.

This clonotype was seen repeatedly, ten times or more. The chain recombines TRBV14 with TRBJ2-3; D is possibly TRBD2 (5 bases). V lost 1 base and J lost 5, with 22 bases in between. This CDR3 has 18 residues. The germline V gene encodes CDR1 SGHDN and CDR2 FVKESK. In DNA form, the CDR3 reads TGTGCCAGCAGCCAAGGGGGTAGACTAAGCCTCCGTGGAGATACGCAGTATTTT. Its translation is CASSQGGRLSLRGDTQYF. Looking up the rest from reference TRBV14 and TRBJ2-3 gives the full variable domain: EAGVTQFPSHSVIEKGQTVTLRCDPISGHDNLYWYRRVMGKEIKFLLHFVKESKQDESGMPNNRFLAERTGGTYSTLKVQPAELEDSGVYFCASSQGGRLSLRGDTQYFGPGTRLTVL.

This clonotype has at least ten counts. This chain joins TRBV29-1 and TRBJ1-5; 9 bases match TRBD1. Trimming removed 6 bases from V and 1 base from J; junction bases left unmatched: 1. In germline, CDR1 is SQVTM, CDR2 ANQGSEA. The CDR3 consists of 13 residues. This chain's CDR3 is CSVGQGSNQPQHF. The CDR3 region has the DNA TGCAGCGTGGGACAGGGCAGCAATCAGCCCCAGCATTTT.

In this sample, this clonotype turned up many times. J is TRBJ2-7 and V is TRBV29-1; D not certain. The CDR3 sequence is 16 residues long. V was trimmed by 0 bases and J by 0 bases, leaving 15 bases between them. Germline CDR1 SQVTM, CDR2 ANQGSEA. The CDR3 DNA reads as TGCAGCGTTGAAGATCGCGAACCAGAGAGCTCCTACGAGCAGTACTTC. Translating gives CSVEDREPESSYEQYF.

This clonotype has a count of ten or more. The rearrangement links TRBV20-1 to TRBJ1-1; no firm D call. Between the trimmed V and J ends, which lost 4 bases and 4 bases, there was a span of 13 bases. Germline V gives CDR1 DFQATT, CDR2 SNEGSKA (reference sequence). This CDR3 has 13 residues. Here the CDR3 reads CSAKQRGSTEAFF. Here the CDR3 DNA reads TGCAGTGCTAAACAGCGCGGTTCCACTGAAGCTTTCTTT.

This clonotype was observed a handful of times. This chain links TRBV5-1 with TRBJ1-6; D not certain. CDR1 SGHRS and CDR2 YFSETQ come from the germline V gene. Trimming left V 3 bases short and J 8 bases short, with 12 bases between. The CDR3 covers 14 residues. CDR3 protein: CASSSTRADSPLHF. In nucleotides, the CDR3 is TGCGCCAGCAGCTCGACAAGGGCGGATTCACCCCTCCACTTT.

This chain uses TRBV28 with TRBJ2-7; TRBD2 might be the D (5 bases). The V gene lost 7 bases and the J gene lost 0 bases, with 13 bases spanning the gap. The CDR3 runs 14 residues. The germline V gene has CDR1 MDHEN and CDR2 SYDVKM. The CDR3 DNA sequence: TGTGCCAGCACGGGATCCCCTACCTCCTACGAGCAGTACTTC. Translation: CASTGSPTSYEQYF.

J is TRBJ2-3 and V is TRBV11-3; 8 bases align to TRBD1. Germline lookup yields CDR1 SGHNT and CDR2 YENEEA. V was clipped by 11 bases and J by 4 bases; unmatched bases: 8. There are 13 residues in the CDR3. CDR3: CASRDRSSDTQYF. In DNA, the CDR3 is TGTGCCTCCCGGGACAGGAGCTCAGATACGCAGTATTTT.

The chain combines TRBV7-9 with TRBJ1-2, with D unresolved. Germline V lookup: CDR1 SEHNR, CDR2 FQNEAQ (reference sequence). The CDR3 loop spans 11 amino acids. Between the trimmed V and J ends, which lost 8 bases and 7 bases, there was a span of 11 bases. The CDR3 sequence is CASGETPGYTF. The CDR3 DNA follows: TGTGCCAGCGGTGAAACCCCTGGCTACACCTTC.